The 17 T cell receptor beta chains in this list originate from one sample, sequenced in a study of T-cell memory formation after mild COVID-19. TCRdb re-analysed the 5' RACE reads in MiXCR, keeping a single row per CDR3 protein. Counted here are about 440,000 distinct CDR3 sequences, around 18% occurring once; the ten biggest clones make up 7.5% to 9.5%. Sequencing was done on a sample of PBMCs or a T cell subset sorted from them (not recorded which). The receptor source for this set is an adult woman who had mild COVID-19 (a few samples of this study predate the infection). Cell type and time point are not known.

This chain uses TRBV28 with TRBJ2-1; perhaps TRBD1 as D (6 bases). There are 15 residues in the CDR3. CDR1 MDHEN and CDR2 SYDVKM come from the germline V gene. With 6 bases removed from V and 0 bases from J, the gap between germline ends came to 12 bases. CDR3: CASSDRSSSYNEQFF. In nucleotides, the CDR3 is TGTGCCAGCAGCGACAGGAGCAGCTCCTACAATGAGCAGTTCTTC.

In this sample, this clonotype turned up a few times. V gene TRBV3-1 combines with J gene TRBJ2-2, with D perhaps TRBD1 or TRBD2 (5 bases each). V lost 4 bases, J lost 8 bases, and 11 bases lay in between. CDR3 length: 13 amino acids. Germline assignment: CDR1 LGHDT and CDR2 YNNKEL (reference sequence). The CDR3 bases are TGTGCCAGCAGCCCCCGATGGGGGGGGGAGCTGTTTTTT. This codes for CASSPRWGGELFF.

This clonotype turned up a few times. The chain has TRBV5-1 and TRBJ2-5; D is unclear. CDR1 and CDR2 from the germline V gene are SGHRS and YFSETQ. The germline V and J ends were trimmed by 4 bases and 5 bases, with 21 bases remaining between them. This CDR3 is 16 amino acids long. The CDR3 reads CASSESGGGLRETQYF. The CDR3 DNA reads as TGCGCCAGCAGCGAATCTGGCGGCGGCCTGAGGGAGACCCAGTACTTC.

The chain recombines TRBV5-1 with TRBJ2-5; 10 bases fit TRBD2. J lost 5 bases, V lost 5 bases, and 6 bases had no gene match. This CDR3 has 14 amino acids. Germline-derived CDR1 and CDR2 are SGHRS and YFSETQ. CDR3 sequence reads: CASRLAGARETQYF. CDR3 in DNA: TGCGCCAGCAGGCTAGCGGGGGCAAGGGAGACCCAGTACTTC. Supplemented by reference TRBV5-1 and TRBJ2-5, the full variable domain reads KAGVTQTPRYLIKTRGQQVTLSCSPISGHRSVSWYQQTPGQGLQFLFEYFSETQRNKGNFPGRFSGRQFSNSRSEMNVSTLELGDSALYLCASRLAGARETQYFGPGTRLLVL.

The chain uses TRBV28 and TRBJ2-7; 7 nucleotides align to TRBD1. The J segment lost 3 bases and the V segment lost 8 bases, leaving 10 bases of the junction unmatched. This CDR3 spans 14 amino acids. Germline lookup yields CDR1 MDHEN and CDR2 SYDVKM. The DNA for the CDR3 is TGTGCCAGCGGGGAAGGGGACAGCTTCTACGAGCAGTACTTC. Its protein product is CASGEGDSFYEQYF.

This clonotype was seen more than once but under ten times. This rearrangement joins TRBV7-9 to TRBJ2-1; no definite D call. The V and J ends lost 2 bases and 4 bases respectively, with 6 bases between them. Per the germline V gene, CDR1 is SEHNR and CDR2 is FQNEAQ (reference sequence). CDR3 length: 13 residues. For the CDR3, the DNA is TGTGCCAGCAGCTTAAACGCTTACAATGAGCAGTTCTTC. Residues: CASSLNAYNEQFF.

The chain combines TRBV3-1 with TRBJ2-1; perhaps D is TRBD1 or TRBD2 (5 bases each). The CDR3 contains 16 residues. Germline-derived CDR1 and CDR2 are LGHDT and YNNKEL (reference sequence). The V end lost 1 base, the J end lost 6 bases, and 16 bases lay between the germline ends. CDR3 coding DNA: TGTGCCAGCAGCCAAGGGGCCGGGACGTTGTTCAATGAGCAGTTCTTC. Translating gives CASSQGAGTLFNEQFF.

This chain links TRBV6-2 or TRBV6-3 with TRBJ2-7; TRBD2 matches 7 bases. V lost 7 bases, J lost 0 bases, and 21 bases stayed unmatched. This CDR3 has 19 residues. Germline CDR1 and CDR2: MNHEY and SVGEGT. The CDR3 nucleotides are TGTGCCAGCAACCGCCCCCGACGGTCGTCTAGCGGATCCTCCTACGAGCAGTACTTC. As protein: CASNRPRRSSSGSSYEQYF.

This clonotype was detected only a few times. The V and J genes are TRBV7-9 and TRBJ1-1; D not certain. CDR1 and CDR2 (germline): SEHNR, FQNEAQ (reference sequence). Between the trimmed V and J ends, which lost 1 base and 6 bases, there was a span of 9 bases. The CDR3 is made up of 13 amino acids. Here the CDR3 reads CASSLDSISEAFF. The DNA for the CDR3 is TGTGCCAGCAGCTTAGACAGCATATCTGAAGCTTTCTTT.

This clonotype has just a few counts. This chain uses TRBV11-2 with TRBJ1-2, with unresolved D. The germline V gene encodes CDR1 SGHAT and CDR2 FQNNGV. This CDR3 spans 15 amino acids. V was pared by 0 bases and J by 4 bases, with 12 bases between. CDR3 sequence: CASSLDPPVGYGYTF. In DNA, the CDR3 is TGTGCCAGCAGCTTAGATCCCCCCGTTGGCTATGGCTACACCTTC. The full variable domain, completed using reference TRBV11-2 and TRBJ1-2, is EAGVAQSPRYKIIEKRQSVAFWCNPISGHATLYWYQQILGQGPKLLIQFQNNGVVDDSQLPKDRFSAERLKGVDSTLKIQPAKLEDSAVYLCASSLDPPVGYGYTFGSGTRLTVV.

This clonotype was recorded a few times. The V and J genes are TRBV2 and TRBJ1-2, with 7 bases lining up with TRBD1. The V gene's germline CDR1 is SNHLY and CDR2 FYNNEI. CDR3 length: 15 residues. Trimming took 1 base from V and 4 from J; bases not matched to a gene: 6. The chain's CDR3 is CASSEERGLGYGYTF. The CDR3 region has the DNA TGTGCCAGCAGTGAAGAGAGGGGGCTAGGCTATGGCTACACCTTC.

This clonotype has only a few counts. The CDR3 DNA reads as TGTGCCAGCAGCACTAACTCTCCGGGTTGGGGCAGCTACGAGCAGTACTTC. This encodes CASSTNSPGWGSYEQYF. V gene TRBV7-9 combines with J gene TRBJ2-7, with D possibly being TRBD1 (5 bases). V lost 5 bases, J lost 3 bases, and 23 bases lay in between. The germline CDR1 and CDR2 sequences are SEHNR and FQNEAQ (reference sequence). CDR3 size: 17 residues.

This chain connects TRBV3-1 to TRBJ1-5; D remains ambiguous. Germline CDR1 reads LGHDT; CDR2 reads YNNKEL (reference sequence). The CDR3 is made up of 15 amino acids. V gave up 0 bases and J gave up 0 bases, with 6 bases separating them. CDR3 sequence (DNA): TGTGCCAGCAGCCAAGACCACGATAGCAATCAGCCCCAGCATTTT. It yields the protein CASSQDHDSNQPQHF.

In this sample, this clonotype turned up a few times. The chain carries TRBV11-2 and TRBJ2-7; TRBD1 agrees at 8 bases. Unmatched junction bases numbered 7, after V lost 7 bases and J lost 5 bases. Per germline, CDR1 SGHAT and CDR2 FQNNGV. The CDR3 contains 13 residues. The CDR3 is CASNDRGGHEQYF. In DNA, the CDR3 is TGTGCCAGCAATGACAGGGGTGGCCACGAGCAGTACTTC.

V and J are TRBV10-3 and TRBJ2-7; TRBD1 matches at 7 bases. Germline lookup yields CDR1 ENHRY and CDR2 SYGVKD. Germline trimming cut 6 bases from V and 4 bases from J; bases unmatched to any gene: 9. The length of the CDR3 is 14 residues. CDR3 loop: CAISESTGEYEQYF. The CDR3 DNA is TGTGCCATCAGCGAAAGTACAGGGGAATACGAGCAGTACTTC.

This clonotype was counted between two and nine times. The CDR3 nucleotides are TGTGCCAGCAGCTTCGGACAGGGCACCTACAATGAGCAGTTCTTC. It yields the protein CASSFGQGTYNEQFF. This chain connects TRBV7-2 to TRBJ2-1; TRBD1 matches at 8 bases. The CDR3 length is 15 residues. V gave up 3 bases and J gave up 2 bases; unmatched junction bases: 3. Germline V CDR1 and CDR2: SGHTA, FQGNSA.

The V call is TRBV20-1, the J call TRBJ2-1; D remains ambiguous. This CDR3 has 13 amino acids. Germline loops: CDR1 DFQATT, CDR2 SNEGSKA (reference sequence). V shed 5 bases and J shed 0 bases, with 8 bases lying between them. The CDR3: CSASLGSYNEQFF. The CDR3 bases are TGCAGTGCTTCACTTGGCTCCTACAATGAGCAGTTCTTC.